The 14 T cell receptor beta chains given below trace back to one sample, sequenced in a study of blood T cell repertoires in COVID-19. TCRdb's copy holds only in-frame clones and misses some; the assay was immunoSEQ multiplex PCR. The sample records roughly 140,000 clones, 84% being singletons. Sample: peripheral blood. The source is a man in his 70s with acute or convalescent COVID-19.

The gene calls are TRBV7-3 and TRBJ2-1; D may be TRBD2 (5 bases). Germline V gene sequence: CDR1 SGHTA, CDR2 FQGTGA. The CDR3 is 14 amino acids. With 5 bases removed from V and 8 bases from J, the gap between germline ends came to 16 bases. The CDR3: CASSPMASSDEQFF. As DNA, the CDR3 is TGTGCCAGCAGCCCGATGGCTAGCTCCGATGAGCAGTTCTTC.

This clone was seen only a few times. The gene calls are TRBV19 and TRBJ2-2; 9 bases agree with TRBD2. Germline CDR1 LNHDA, CDR2 SQIVND (reference sequence). V was clipped by 7 bases and J by 7 bases; unmatched bases: 10. The length of the CDR3 is 15 residues. As DNA, the CDR3 is TGTGCCAGTACTCAGACTAGCGGCCGGGGCGGGGAGCTGTTTTTT. Its translation: CASTQTSGRGGELFF.

The V call is TRBV5-1, the J call TRBJ2-5, with TRBD1 matching 8 bases. Germline assignment: CDR1 SGHRS and CDR2 YFSETQ. V gave up 0 bases and J gave up 6 bases; unmatched junction bases: 7. The CDR3 length is 15 residues. The CDR3 DNA reads TGCGCCAGCAGCTTGGCTCTGGGACAGGCGAAGACCCAGTACTTC. This encodes CASSLALGQAKTQYF. Full variable domain (missing parts from reference TRBV5-1 and TRBJ2-5): KAGVTQTPRYLIKTRGQQVTLSCSPISGHRSVSWYQQTPGQGLQFLFEYFSETQRNKGNFPGRFSGRQFSNSRSEMNVSTLELGDSALYLCASSLALGQAKTQYFGPGTRLLVL.

The chain joins TRBV28 to TRBJ1-4; D not certain. CDR3 length equals 19 residues. Germline assignment: CDR1 MDHEN and CDR2 SYDVKM. The V gene lost 7 bases and the J gene lost 0 bases, with 24 bases spanning the gap. CDR3 loop: CASTEDSVARFATNEKLFF. The CDR3 coding sequence is TGTGCCAGCACCGAAGATTCTGTAGCCCGCTTTGCAACTAATGAAAAACTGTTTTTT.

This clone was seen just once. The chain couples TRBV5-6 to TRBJ2-1, with 10 bases that match TRBD1. The CDR3 totals 17 residues. Germline V CDR1 and CDR2: SGHDT, YYEEEE. The J segment lost 6 bases and the V segment lost 3 bases, leaving 12 bases of the junction unmatched. CDR3 nucleotides: TGTGCCAGCAGCTCAAAAATAACCGGGACAGGGGCCAATGAGCAGTTCTTC. Amino acid sequence: CASSSKITGTGANEQFF.

This sequence joins TRBV19 and TRBJ1-5; no clear D gene. V lost 2 bases and J lost 5, with 13 bases in between. CDR1 and CDR2 (germline): LNHDA, SQIVND (reference sequence). The CDR3 totals 15 residues. CDR3 sequence (DNA): TGTGCCAGTAGTATACTGCGTCCCAGCGATCAGCCCCAGCATTTT. The encoded protein is CASSILRPSDQPQHF.

About this clone: This sample includes further DNA sequences coding for the same CDR3. This chain uses TRBV28 with TRBJ2-7; 8 bases align to TRBD2. The trim removed 2 bases at V and 4 bases at J, leaving 7 bases unmatched. Per the germline V gene, CDR1 is MDHEN and CDR2 is SYDVKM. The CDR3 runs 15 residues. CDR3 in amino acids: CASSLSAGGSYEQYF. CDR3 DNA sequence: TGTGCCAGCAGTTTAAGTGCGGGGGGCTCGTACGAGCAGTACTTC.

Here the CDR3 DNA reads TGTGCCAGCAGTTACCGGGACAGGGATGGCTACACCTTC. Its translation is CASSYRDRDGYTF. The chain is built from TRBV6-5 and TRBJ1-2; 9 bases agree with TRBD1. In germline, CDR1 is MNHEY, CDR2 SVGAGI. V was pared by 2 bases and J by 6 bases, with 1 base of the junction left unmatched. CDR3 size: 13 residues.

The chain uses TRBV10-2 and TRBJ1-1, with D unclear. The CDR3 covers 14 residues. Trimming removed 0 bases from V and 4 bases from J, with 9 bases in between. Per germline, CDR1 WSHSY and CDR2 SAAADI. The CDR3 DNA reads TGCGCCAGCAGTGAGTCGGCTGAGGGCACTGAAGCTTTCTTT. This gives the protein CASSESAEGTEAFF.

The V call is TRBV29-1, the J call TRBJ2-7; tentatively, D is TRBD2 (6 bases). The germline V gene encodes CDR1 SQVTM and CDR2 ANQGSEA. This CDR3 has 14 amino acids. The germline V and J ends were trimmed by 6 bases and 0 bases, with 15 bases remaining between them. This CDR3 is CSVARDPNSYEQYF. The CDR3 DNA reads TGCAGCGTAGCGCGGGACCCAAACTCCTACGAGCAGTACTTC.

The rearrangement uses TRBV24-1 and TRBJ2-3, with 8 bases lining up with TRBD2. Trimming removed 7 bases from V and 4 bases from J; junction bases left unmatched: 6. The CDR3 spans 14 residues. Germline CDR1 and CDR2: KGHDR and SFDVKD. CDR3: CATSHSGGADTQYF. The DNA for the CDR3 is TGTGCCACCAGCCACTCCGGGGGGGCAGATACGCAGTATTTT.

This chain joins TRBV6-6 and TRBJ2-5; a weak D match, TRBD2 (6 bases). Germline CDR1 and CDR2: MNHNY and SVGAGI (reference sequence). Trimming shortened V by 5 bases and J by 4 bases, and 20 bases separated the two germline ends. The CDR3 totals 16 residues. The CDR3 is CASSPQGGALGETQYF. The CDR3, as DNA: TGTGCCAGCAGTCCCCAAGGAGGGGCCCTCGGAGAGACCCAGTACTTC.

This clone was detected a few times. This sequence joins TRBV6-5 and TRBJ1-2, with D perhaps TRBD1 (6 bases). V was cut by 5 bases and J by 4 bases, with 17 bases left in between. The CDR3 spans 15 residues. Germline CDR1 MNHEY, CDR2 SVGAGI. In DNA, the CDR3 is TGTGCCAGCAGTCCAACGGGGGGCGCCGGCTATGGCTACACCTTC. Its translation is CASSPTGGAGYGYTF.

The chain uses TRBV28 and TRBJ2-2; D is possibly TRBD1 (5 bases). Germline lookup yields CDR1 MDHEN and CDR2 SYDVKM. Trimming shortened V by 3 bases and J by 1 base, and 6 bases separated the two germline ends. There are 14 residues in the CDR3. The DNA for the CDR3 is TGTGCCAGCAGTTTGACAGTGAACACCGGGGAGCTGTTTTTT. This encodes CASSLTVNTGELFF.